The sequence of this T cell receptor beta chain was determined in a study of T cells in tumors after PD-1 blockade (dated by TCRdb to between 2018 and 2021). With regard to the full study: Patients were excluded if they had prior checkpoint blockade, use of systemic immunosuppressants, or recent radiotherapy or other anti-cancer therapy within 4 weeks. Patients were treated with either pembrolizumab 200 mg every 3 weeks or cemiplimab 350 mg every 2 weeks. Some patients also continued taking vismodegib 150 mg daily during anti-PD-1 treatment. An average of 113,528 TCR templates (range roughly 22,000-290,000) and roughly 37,000 unique clonotypes was obtained for peripheral blood samples. The study performed paired single-cell RNA and TCR sequencing on site-matched tumors from BCC or SCC patients before and after anti-PD-1 therapy. To compare clonotypes in blood versus tumor, bulk TCR sequencing was run on approximately 11 peripheral blood samples drawn from 5 patients. RECIST version 1.1 was the standard used to evaluate clinical response. Findings and caveats that apply to the study as a whole: Where the novel T cell clones came from was not identified, and possible sources could include lymphoid organs or rare unexpanded clones inside the tumor or in the tumor periphery. Around 41% of tumor TCR clonotypes were found in blood, and some novel exhausted tumor clones appeared in pre-treatment blood, suggesting peripheral recruitment.

The immunoSEQ platform was used for deep TCRbeta sequencing. The authors' analysis ran thus. Only productive rearrangements were exported from the immunoSEQ Analyzer for downstream analysis. Bulk TCRbeta clonotypes were assigned T cell phenotypes by matching to single-cell RNA+TCR-seq clones sharing the same TCRbeta sequence. Clone enrichment in tumor was computed as tumor frequency divided by PBMC frequency from bulk TCR sequencing. TCRs were sorted with GLIPH into specificity groups, meaning clusters of distinct TCRs that share CDR3 motifs and likely recognize common antigens. TCRdb mirrors the immuneACCESS table, restricted to in-frame sequences. Some clones are absent from its copies; in checked studies, under half trace to an unresolved V gene, and the reason for the others is unknown. V, J and clone size are taken as reported in that table, and D and trimming were inferred from the DNA itself. Counted in this sample were about 15,000 clones; approximately 80% of them appeared once. The ten largest make up 22% of the sample.

To note about this clone: This receptor's antigen is unknown. The record has no base qualities; no much larger clone is one base away.

The time point label corresponds to: after anti-PD-1 therapy. Genomic DNA extracted from tumor biopsies or peripheral blood was used for bulk TCRbeta sequencing, with input ranging from roughly 600 ng to 6,004 ng. Histologically proven advanced or metastatic basal or squamous cell carcinoma was present in all patients, all of whom were poor candidates for surgical resection. Of the roughly 10 patients in the basal cell carcinoma cohort, several underwent bulk tumor TCR sequencing. V loses 8 bases, J loses 1 base, and the germline ends lie 14 bases apart. Taken from the germline V gene, the CDR1 and CDR2 loops are MDHEN and SYDVKM. The CDR3 numbers 14 residues from cysteine through phenylalanine. The retained sequence is limited to the CDR3, 42 bases, with the frame set at the first base.

The TCR comes from a human donor with basal cell carcinoma. Source: PBMCs, taken after anti-PD-1 treatment. The V and J segments used are TRBV28 and TRBJ1-1; there is no confident call for the D gene. This receptor has the CDR3 CASWAPRGNTEAFF. The bases are TGTGCCAGCTGGGCCCCCCGGGGGAACACTGAAGCTTTCTTT. Reference TRBV28 and TRBJ1-1 proteins supply the regions before and after the CDR3; the full variable domain is: DVKVTQSSRYLVKRTGEKVFLECVQDMDHENMFWYRQDPGLGLRLIYFSYDVKMKEKGDIPEGYSVSREKKERFSLILESASTNQTSMYLCASWAPRGNTEAFFGQGTRLTVV.